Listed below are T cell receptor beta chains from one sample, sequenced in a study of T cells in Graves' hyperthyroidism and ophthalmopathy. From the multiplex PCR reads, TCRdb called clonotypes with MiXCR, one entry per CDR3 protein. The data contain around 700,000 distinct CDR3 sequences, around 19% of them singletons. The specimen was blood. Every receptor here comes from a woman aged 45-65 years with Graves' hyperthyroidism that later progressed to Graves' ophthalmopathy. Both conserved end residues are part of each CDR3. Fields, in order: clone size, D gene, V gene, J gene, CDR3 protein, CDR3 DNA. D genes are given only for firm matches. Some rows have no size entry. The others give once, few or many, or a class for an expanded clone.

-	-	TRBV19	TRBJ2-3	CASSIELASRDTQYF	TGTGCCAGTAGTATCGAGCTGGCTAGCAGGGATACGCAGTATTTT
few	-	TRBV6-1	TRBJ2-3	CASSDRYTDTQYF	TGTGCCAGCAGTGATAGGTACACAGATACGCAGTATTTT
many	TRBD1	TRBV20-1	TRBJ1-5	CSANRGRGNQPQHF	TGCAGTGCTAACAGGGGTAGGGGCAATCAGCCCCAGCATTTT
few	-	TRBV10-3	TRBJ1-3	CAISVPGLGNTIYF	TGTGCCATCAGTGTTCCAGGGCTGGGAAACACCATATATTTT
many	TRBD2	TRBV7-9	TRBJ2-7	CASSSGRTSSYEQYF	TGTGCCAGCAGCTCGGGACGGACTAGCTCCTACGAGCAGTACTTC
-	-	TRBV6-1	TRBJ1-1	CASSSSEAFF	TGTGCCAGCAGTAGCAGTGAAGCTTTCTTT
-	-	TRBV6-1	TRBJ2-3	CASIPIGHSTDTQYF	TGTGCCAGCATTCCGATCGGACACAGCACAGATACGCAGTATTTT
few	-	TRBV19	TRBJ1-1	CASIAANTEAFF	TGTGCCAGTATCGCAGCTAACACTGAAGCTTTCTTT
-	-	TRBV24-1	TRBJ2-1	CATSDSPLGHLYNEQFF	TGTGCCACCAGTGATTCCCCGCTGGGGCATTTGTACAATGAGCAGTTCTTC
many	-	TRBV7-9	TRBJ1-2	CASSSIRTVIDGYTF	TGTGCCAGCAGCTCGATCCGGACAGTTATAGATGGCTACACCTTC
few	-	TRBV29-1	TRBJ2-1	CSVDPDYNEQFF	TGCAGCGTTGATCCGGACTATAACGAGCAGTTCTTC
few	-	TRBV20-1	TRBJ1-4	CSAPGQASEKLFF	TGCAGTGCTCCGGGACAAGCGTCGGAAAAACTGTTTTTT
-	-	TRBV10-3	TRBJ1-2	CAIRANRIPGGGYTF	TGTGCCATCAGAGCCAACAGGATTCCGGGAGGCGGCTACACCTTC
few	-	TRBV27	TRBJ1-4	CASSFDRFSGKLFF	TGTGCCAGCAGTTTTGACAGGTTCAGCGGAAAACTGTTTTTT
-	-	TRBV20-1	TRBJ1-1	CSGEGEANTEAFF	TGCAGCGGGGAGGGAGAGGCCAACACTGAAGCTTTCTTT
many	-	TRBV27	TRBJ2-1	CASSPSPSETNEQFF	TGTGCCAGCAGTCCAAGTCCTAGCGAGACCAATGAGCAGTTCTTC
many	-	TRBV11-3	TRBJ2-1	CASSLGGDREQFF	TGTGCCAGCAGCTTAGGGGGGGACAGAGAGCAGTTCTTC
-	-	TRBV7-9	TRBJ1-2	CASRDHRTTGYGYTF	TGTGCTAGCAGGGATCATAGAACCACAGGGTATGGCTACACCTTC
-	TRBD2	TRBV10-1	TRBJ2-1	CASSDAGMAGAYNEQFF	TGCGCCAGCAGTGACGCCGGGATGGCGGGGGCCTACAATGAGCAGTTCTTC
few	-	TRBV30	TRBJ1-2	CAWTLGLNYGYTF	TGTGCCTGGACTCTAGGGCTAAACTATGGCTACACCTTC
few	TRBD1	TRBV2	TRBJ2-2	CASTPRTGGTGELFF	TGTGCCAGCACCCCGCGGACAGGGGGCACCGGGGAGCTGTTTTTT
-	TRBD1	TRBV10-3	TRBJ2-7	CAISPGTGNYEQYF	TGTGCCATCAGTCCCGGGACAGGGAACTACGAGCAGTACTTC
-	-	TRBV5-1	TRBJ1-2	CASSRSGQGQFDGYTF	TGCGCCAGCAGCCGATCCGGGCAGGGCCAGTTTGATGGCTACACCTTC
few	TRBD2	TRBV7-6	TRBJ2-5	CASSHIIAGEQETQYF	TGTGCCAGCAGTCATATCATAGCGGGGGAGCAAGAGACCCAGTACTTC
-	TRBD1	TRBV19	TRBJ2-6	CATTHWDRGKGGANVLTF	TGTGCCACGACCCACTGGGACAGGGGGAAAGGTGGGGCCAACGTCCTGACTTTC
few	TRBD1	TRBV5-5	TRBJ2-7	CASSLAVGQPYEQYF	TGTGCCAGCAGCTTGGCCGTGGGACAGCCTTACGAGCAGTACTTC
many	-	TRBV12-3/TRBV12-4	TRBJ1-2	CASSLESLGGQYYGYTF	TGTGCCAGCAGTTTAGAGAGCTTAGGGGGGCAGTACTATGGCTACACCTTC
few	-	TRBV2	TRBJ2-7	CASRFGMHEQYF	TGTGCCAGCCGGTTTGGGATGCACGAGCAGTACTTC
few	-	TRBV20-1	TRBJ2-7	CSAPGPNYEQYF	TGCAGTGCCCCCGGCCCAAATTACGAGCAGTACTTC
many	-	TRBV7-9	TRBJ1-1	CASRPFENTEAFF	TGTGCCAGCAGACCCTTCGAGAACACTGAAGCTTTCTTT
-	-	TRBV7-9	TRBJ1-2	CASSLVSSGAGYTF	TGTGCCAGCAGCTTAGTATCCAGCGGAGCAGGCTACACCTTC
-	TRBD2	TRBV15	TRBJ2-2	CATSQGYPTSGGRPGELFF	TGTGCCACCAGCCAGGGGTACCCGACTAGCGGGGGGCGTCCCGGGGAGCTGTTTTTT
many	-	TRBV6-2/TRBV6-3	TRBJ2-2	CASSYSDFSNTGELFF	TGTGCCAGCAGTTACTCGGACTTCTCGAACACCGGGGAGCTGTTTTTT
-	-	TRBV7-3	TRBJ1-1	CASSSGQGRSFF	TGTGCCAGCAGCTCGGGGCAGGGGCGCTCTTTCTTT
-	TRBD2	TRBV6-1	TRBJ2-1	CASRGLAGGHDEQFF	TGTGCCAGCAGGGGACTAGCGGGGGGGCACGATGAGCAGTTCTTC
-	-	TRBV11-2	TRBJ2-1	CASSHQGGEQFF	TGTGCCAGCAGCCACCAAGGGGGTGAGCAGTTCTTC
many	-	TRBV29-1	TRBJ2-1	CSVEDNEQFF	TGCAGCGTGGAGGACAATGAGCAGTTCTTC
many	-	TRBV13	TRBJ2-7	CASSSSPSYEQYF	TGTGCCAGCAGCTCGTCACCCTCCTACGAGCAGTACTTC
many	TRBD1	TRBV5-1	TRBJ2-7	CASSQTQGSGEQYF	TGCGCCAGCAGCCAAACACAGGGGTCTGGCGAGCAGTACTTC
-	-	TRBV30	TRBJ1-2	CAWSGGYMGDGYTF	TGTGCCTGGAGTGGAGGGTATATGGGTGATGGCTACACCTTC
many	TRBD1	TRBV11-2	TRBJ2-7	CASRRGQALIYEQYF	TGTGCCAGCAGAAGAGGACAGGCCCTAATCTACGAGCAGTACTTC
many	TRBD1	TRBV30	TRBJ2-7	CAWSIGQGPGYEQYF	TGTGCCTGGAGTATCGGACAGGGGCCCGGTTACGAGCAGTACTTC
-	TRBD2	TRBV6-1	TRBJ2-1	CASRLAGSSSYNEQFF	TGTGCCAGCAGATTAGCGGGGAGTAGTTCCTACAATGAGCAGTTCTTC
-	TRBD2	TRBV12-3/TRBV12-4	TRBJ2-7	CASSPGLAPGRSYEQYF	TGTGCCAGCAGTCCTGGACTAGCGCCGGGGAGGTCCTACGAGCAGTACTTC
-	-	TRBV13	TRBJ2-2	CASSTLGPNTGELFF	TGTGCCAGCAGCACATTAGGGCCGAACACCGGGGAGCTGTTTTTT
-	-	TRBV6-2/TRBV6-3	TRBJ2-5	CASSSGGSVTQYF	TGTGCCAGCAGTTCGGGGGGCAGTGTGACCCAGTACTTC
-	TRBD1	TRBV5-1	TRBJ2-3	CASSWAYGDSPQDTQYF	TGCGCCAGCAGCTGGGCTTACGGGGACAGTCCTCAAGATACGCAGTATTTT
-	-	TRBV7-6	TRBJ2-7	CASSLVGRTYEEYF	TGTGCCAGCAGCTTAGTGGGACGGACCTACGAGGAGTACTTC
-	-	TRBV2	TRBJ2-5	CATGGGETQYF	TGTGCCACCGGAGGGGGGGAGACCCAGTACTTC
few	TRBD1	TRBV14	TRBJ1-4	CASTPGGSGEKLFF	TGTGCCAGCACCCCAGGGGGATCAGGTGAAAAACTGTTTTTT
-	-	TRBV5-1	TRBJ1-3	CASRPQGDLSGNTIYF	TGCGCCAGCAGACCGCAGGGAGATCTCTCTGGAAACACCATATATTTT
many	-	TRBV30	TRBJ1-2	CAWGGTMAYGYTF	TGTGCCTGGGGTGGCACGATGGCGTATGGCTACACCTTC
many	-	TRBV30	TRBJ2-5	CAWSLGARETQYF	TGTGCCTGGAGTCTCGGGGCGAGAGAGACCCAGTACTTC
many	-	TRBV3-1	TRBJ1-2	CASSQDGYGYTF	TGTGCCAGCAGCCAAGACGGATATGGCTACACCTTC
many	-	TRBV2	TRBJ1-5	CASSGPGEVNQPQHF	TGTGCCAGCAGCGGGCCAGGGGAGGTCAATCAGCCCCAGCATTTT
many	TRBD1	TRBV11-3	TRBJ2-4	CASSVGQGNIQYF	TGTGCCAGCAGCGTGGGACAGGGAAACATTCAGTACTTC
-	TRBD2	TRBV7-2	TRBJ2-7	CASSFRTSARYEQYF	TGTGCCAGCAGCTTCCGGACTAGCGCGCGCTACGAGCAGTACTTC